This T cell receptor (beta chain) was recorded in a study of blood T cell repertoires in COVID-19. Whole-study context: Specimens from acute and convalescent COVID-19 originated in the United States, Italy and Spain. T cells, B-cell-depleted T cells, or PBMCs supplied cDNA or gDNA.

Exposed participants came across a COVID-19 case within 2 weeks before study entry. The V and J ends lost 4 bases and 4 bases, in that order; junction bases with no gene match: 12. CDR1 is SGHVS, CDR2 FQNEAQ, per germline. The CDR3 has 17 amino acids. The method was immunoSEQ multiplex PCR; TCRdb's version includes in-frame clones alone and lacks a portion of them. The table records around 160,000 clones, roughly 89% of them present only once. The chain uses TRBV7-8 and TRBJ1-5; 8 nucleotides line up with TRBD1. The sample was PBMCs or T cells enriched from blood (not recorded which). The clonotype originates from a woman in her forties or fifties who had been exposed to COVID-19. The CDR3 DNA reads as TGTGCCAGCAGCTCCGGGACAGGCGCCCTCCCAAATCAGCCCCAGCATTTT. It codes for CASSSGTGALPNQPQHF.